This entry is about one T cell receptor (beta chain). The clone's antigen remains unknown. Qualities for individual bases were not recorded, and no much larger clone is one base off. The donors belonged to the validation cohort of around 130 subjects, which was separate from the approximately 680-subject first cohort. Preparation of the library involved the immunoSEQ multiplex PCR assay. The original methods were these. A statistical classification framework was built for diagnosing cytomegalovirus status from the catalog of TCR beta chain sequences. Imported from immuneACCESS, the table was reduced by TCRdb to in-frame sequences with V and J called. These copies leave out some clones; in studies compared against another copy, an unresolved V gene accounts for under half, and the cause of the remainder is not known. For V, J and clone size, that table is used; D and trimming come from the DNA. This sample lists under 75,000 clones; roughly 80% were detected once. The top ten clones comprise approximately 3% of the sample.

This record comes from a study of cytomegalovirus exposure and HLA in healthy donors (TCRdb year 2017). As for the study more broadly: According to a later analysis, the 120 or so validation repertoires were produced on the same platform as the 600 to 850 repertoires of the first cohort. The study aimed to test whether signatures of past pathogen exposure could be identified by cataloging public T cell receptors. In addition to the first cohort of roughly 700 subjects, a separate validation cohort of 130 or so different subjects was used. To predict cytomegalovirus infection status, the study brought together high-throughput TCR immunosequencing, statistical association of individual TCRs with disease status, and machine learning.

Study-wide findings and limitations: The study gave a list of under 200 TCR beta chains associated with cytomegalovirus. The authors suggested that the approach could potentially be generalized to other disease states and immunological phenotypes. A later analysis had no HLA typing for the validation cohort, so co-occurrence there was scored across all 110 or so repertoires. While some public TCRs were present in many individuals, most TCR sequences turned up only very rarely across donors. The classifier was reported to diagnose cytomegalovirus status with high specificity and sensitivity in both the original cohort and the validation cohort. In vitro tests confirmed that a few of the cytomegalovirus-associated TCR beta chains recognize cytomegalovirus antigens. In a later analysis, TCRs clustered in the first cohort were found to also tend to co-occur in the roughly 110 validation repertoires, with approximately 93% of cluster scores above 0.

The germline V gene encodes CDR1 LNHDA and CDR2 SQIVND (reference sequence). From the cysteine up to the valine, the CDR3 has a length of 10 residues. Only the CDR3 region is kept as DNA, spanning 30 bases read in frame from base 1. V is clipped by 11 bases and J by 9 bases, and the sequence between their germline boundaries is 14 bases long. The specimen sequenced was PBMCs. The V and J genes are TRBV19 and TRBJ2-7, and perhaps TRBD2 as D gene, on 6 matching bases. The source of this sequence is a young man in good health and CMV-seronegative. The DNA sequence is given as TGTGCCGGGGGGAGACAAGGGCAGTACGTC. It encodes CAGGRQGQYV.